The rows below give T cell receptor beta chains drawn from one sample of a study of T cells in Graves' hyperthyroidism and ophthalmopathy. TCRdb fed the multiplex PCR reads into MiXCR, producing one record per CDR3 protein. The data hold 490,000 or so distinct CDR3 sequences, with nearly 20% observed a single time. Input material: blood. All receptors come from a man aged 40-49 years with Graves' ophthalmopathy. Each CDR3 is given with its conserved first and last residue. The order of the fields is V gene, J gene, CDR3 protein.

TRBV28	TRBJ2-7	CASSLFPDEQYF
TRBV12-3/TRBV12-4	TRBJ1-2	CASSPISRAGYTF
TRBV13	TRBJ2-1	CASSRPLRSSYNEQFF
TRBV20-1	TRBJ1-5	CSASYPQGNQPQHF
TRBV30	TRBJ2-1	CAWSAPPQLREQFF
TRBV29-1	TRBJ1-6	CSVGEGANSPLHF
TRBV4-1	TRBJ2-1	CASSSSEGSGSYEQFF
TRBV14	TRBJ1-2	CASSLQDRGGYTF
TRBV7-2	TRBJ2-1	CASKWSGSNEQFF
TRBV27	TRBJ1-6	CASSSQGAYNSPLHF
TRBV12-5	TRBJ2-7	CASGYTGFRGYEQYF
TRBV27	TRBJ2-5	CAVGTSGQETQYF
TRBV4-3	TRBJ2-7	CASSPIGPAASGTYEQYF
TRBV7-9	TRBJ2-3	CANSRPGDSDERKDTQYF
TRBV2	TRBJ2-1	CASRVDRGTYNEQFF
TRBV7-3	TRBJ2-2	CASSQNGGAGELFF
TRBV20-1	TRBJ1-6	CSARDPTAGGNSPLHF
TRBV6-1	TRBJ1-2	CASSEWPDRLNYGYTF
TRBV18	TRBJ2-2	CASSPQGARNTGELFF
TRBV30	TRBJ2-5	CAWSVKGMETQYF
TRBV6-1	TRBJ1-2	CASSTGDRGNGYTF
TRBV2	TRBJ1-3	CASSVGVGGRNTIYF
TRBV2	TRBJ2-4	CASSQGGGAGAKNIQYF
TRBV5-1	TRBJ2-3	CASSLERSFTDTQYF
TRBV7-9	TRBJ1-2	CASSLDEWGGYTF
TRBV27	TRBJ2-1	CASSKRGGGYEQFF
TRBV6-6	TRBJ2-7	CASSYSIRPRDYEQYF
TRBV19	TRBJ2-3	CASSTRGGSTDTQYF
TRBV19	TRBJ2-3	CASSPRDRGSTDTQYF
TRBV20-1	TRBJ2-1	CSASGGGTYNEQFF
TRBV3-1	TRBJ2-7	CASSHGKGVHEQYF